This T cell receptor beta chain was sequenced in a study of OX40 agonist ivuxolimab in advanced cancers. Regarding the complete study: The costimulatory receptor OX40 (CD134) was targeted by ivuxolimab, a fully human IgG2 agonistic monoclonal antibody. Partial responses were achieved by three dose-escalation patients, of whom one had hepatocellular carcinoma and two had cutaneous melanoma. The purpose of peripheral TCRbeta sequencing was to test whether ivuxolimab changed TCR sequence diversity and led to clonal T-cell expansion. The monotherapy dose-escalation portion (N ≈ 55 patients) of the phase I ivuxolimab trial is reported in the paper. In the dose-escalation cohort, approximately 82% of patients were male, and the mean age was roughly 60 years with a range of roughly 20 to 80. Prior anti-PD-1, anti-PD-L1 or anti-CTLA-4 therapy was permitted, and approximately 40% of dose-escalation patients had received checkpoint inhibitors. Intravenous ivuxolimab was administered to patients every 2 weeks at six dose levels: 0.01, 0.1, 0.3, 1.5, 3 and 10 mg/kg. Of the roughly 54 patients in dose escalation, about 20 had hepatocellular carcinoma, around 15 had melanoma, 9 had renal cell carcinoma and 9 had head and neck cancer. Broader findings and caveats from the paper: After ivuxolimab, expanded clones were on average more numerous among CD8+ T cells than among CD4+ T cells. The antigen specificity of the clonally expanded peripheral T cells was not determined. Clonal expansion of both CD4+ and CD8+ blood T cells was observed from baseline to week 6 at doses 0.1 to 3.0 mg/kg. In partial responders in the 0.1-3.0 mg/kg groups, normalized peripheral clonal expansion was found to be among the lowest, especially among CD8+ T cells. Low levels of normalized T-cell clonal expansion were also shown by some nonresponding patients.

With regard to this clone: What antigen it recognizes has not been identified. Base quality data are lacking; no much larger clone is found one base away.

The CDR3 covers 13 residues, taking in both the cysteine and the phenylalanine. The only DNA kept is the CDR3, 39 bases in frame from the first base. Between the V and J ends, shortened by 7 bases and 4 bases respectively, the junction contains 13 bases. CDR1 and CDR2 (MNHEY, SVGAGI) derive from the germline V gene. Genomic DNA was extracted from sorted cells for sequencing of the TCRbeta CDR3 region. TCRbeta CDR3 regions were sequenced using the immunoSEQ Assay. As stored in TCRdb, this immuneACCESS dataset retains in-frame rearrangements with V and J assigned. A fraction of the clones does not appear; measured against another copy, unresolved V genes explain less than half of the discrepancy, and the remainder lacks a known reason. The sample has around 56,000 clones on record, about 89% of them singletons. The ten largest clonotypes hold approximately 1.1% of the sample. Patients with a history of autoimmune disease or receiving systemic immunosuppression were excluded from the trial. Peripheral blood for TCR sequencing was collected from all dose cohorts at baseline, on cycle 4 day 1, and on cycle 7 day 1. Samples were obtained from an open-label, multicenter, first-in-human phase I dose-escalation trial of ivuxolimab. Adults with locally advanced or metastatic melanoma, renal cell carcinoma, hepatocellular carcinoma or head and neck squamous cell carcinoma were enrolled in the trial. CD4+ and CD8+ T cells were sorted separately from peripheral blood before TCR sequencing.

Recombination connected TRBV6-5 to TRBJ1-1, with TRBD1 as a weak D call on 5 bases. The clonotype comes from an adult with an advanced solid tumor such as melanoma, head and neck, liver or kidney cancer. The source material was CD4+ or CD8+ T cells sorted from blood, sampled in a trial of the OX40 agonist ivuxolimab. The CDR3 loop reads CASIQYGGTEAFF. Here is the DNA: TGTGCCAGCATTCAATATGGGGGCACTGAAGCTTTCTTT.